The entry that follows covers one TCR beta chain sequence. Its antigen is not known. This sample is drawn from a study of blood T cells in healthy people across ages. Whole-study findings and limits: Researchers said unsorted PBMCs prevented a conclusive naive versus antigen-experienced comparison.

The CDR3 runs 14 residues. Trimming cost V 6 bases and J 7 bases; bases outside gene matches: 4. The V gene's germline CDR1 is ENHRY and CDR2 SYGVKD. Next came a second PCR, run for about 6 to 11 cycles, which used a sample-barcoded 5' primer along with a J-beta primer mix. Each sample provided no less than 3 million CDR3-containing paired-end reads. MiXCR was run by TCRdb on the 5' RACE reads, yielding one entry per CDR3 protein. Altogether 750,000 to 950,000 distinct CDR3 sequences are present, roughly 50% being singletons, with the ten largest covering around 40%. This receptor was obtained from an elderly man in good health. Sequencing was performed on blood. The chain is built from TRBV10-3 and TRBJ2-1, with TRBD1 matching 12 bases. CDR3 region: CAIRGQGARNEQFF. The CDR3 DNA follows: TGTGCCATCAGGGGACAGGGGGCTCGGAATGAGCAGTTCTTC.